This T cell receptor (beta chain) stems from a study of cytomegalovirus exposure and HLA in healthy donors (dated by TCRdb to about 2017). Background for the entire study: An earlier analysis of some 600 of the donors reported over 250 Gb of sequence data and 117 million unique TCR beta sequences obtained from about 200 million T cells. The study used immunosequencing to profile the T cell repertoires of several hundred subjects and linked those repertoires to cytomegalovirus serostatus. Rather than using new phenotypic data, the later analysis identified candidate immune exposures from TCR beta sequences and from how often those sequences occurred across donors. Across some 400 genotyped donors of the cohort, an average of approximately 240,000 unique TCR beta nucleotide sequences per donor were sequenced, and approximately 17% of those sequences were non-productive. Because of strong linkage in the cohort, roughly five DR-DQ haplotypes were treated as single units for association and clustering. Every repertoire in the discovery cohort had been generated on one and the same sequencing platform. Donor age, sex, ethnicity and CMV serostatus were compiled alongside the repertoire data. A separate validation cohort of roughly 130 different subjects was used in addition to the approximately 610-subject first cohort. Among the roughly 400 genotyped donors, around 81% belonged to the genetic ancestry cluster associated with self-reported Caucasian donors. Around 330 gigabases of sequencing data and around 80 million unique TCR sequences made up an early release that covered fewer than 650 HLA-typed donors. Typing coverage varied by locus: about 629-630 donors for A, B, C, DRB1 and DQB1; under 550 for DQA1; more than 600 for DPA1; around 450 for DPB1. The study aimed to test whether cataloging public T cell receptors could reveal signatures of past pathogen exposure. A later analysis re-examined previously published TCR beta repertoires from roughly 650 donors and added high-resolution HLA genotyping to investigate patterns of TCR occurrence. In a later genetic analysis, genome-wide SNP genotypes for about 55% of the roughly 670 donors were used, and that subset was treated as a discovery cohort. HLA typing covered class I and class II loci at four-digit resolution. To predict cytomegalovirus infection status, the study brought together high-throughput TCR immunosequencing, statistical association of individual TCRs with disease status, and machine learning. An earlier analysis of fewer than 700 of the donors applied high-throughput TCR beta sequencing to assess whether each TCR beta V gene segment acted as functional or pseudogenic. Study-wide conclusions, independent of this receptor: While some public TCRs were present in many individuals, most TCR sequences turned up only very rarely across donors. The sequencing pipeline was judged likely to have produced a cluster of highly shared sequence variants as a technical artifact. In a later analysis, HLA-associated TCR beta chains showed more clonal expansion and lower generation probabilities than non-associated chains that were equally common. Some IMGT-functional V segments, including TRBV6-2 and TRBV6-3, could not be told apart with the 87-base-pair reads, so those segments were excluded. The only immune exposure information available for the cohort was CMV serostatus. Strong co-occurrence of HLA alleles, especially DR and DQ, made assigning TCR associations to individual alleles difficult. In an earlier analysis of around 600 of the donors, most TCR beta V segments were observed in productive rearrangements about 90% or about 30% of the time, broadly matching IMGT annotations. In a later analysis, the rate of TCR association differed among HLA loci, with DRB1 alleles having the most associated TCRs and HLA-C alleles having the fewest. A further reported finding was that TCR beta sequences accurately predicted the HLA-A and HLA-B alleles for most subjects in the first cohort. The classifier was reported to diagnose cytomegalovirus status with high specificity and sensitivity in both the original and validation cohorts. The authors suggested that the approach could potentially be extended to other disease states and immunological phenotypes. This cohort had only TCR beta chains sequenced, and the lack of alpha or paired-chain data limited which features could be detected. According to a later analysis, most CMV-associated TCR beta chains appeared to be HLA-restricted, and the HLA associations seemed to be driven largely by CMV exposure. Linkage disequilibrium might explain the correlated functional status among segregating V segments, but an unknown experimental factor could not be ruled out. Three of the identified cytomegalovirus-associated TCR beta chains were confirmed in vitro to be specific for cytomegalovirus antigens. In a later analysis, some 18,000 TCR beta sequences were associated with specific HLA alleles at a false discovery rate of 0.05. Because some donors lacked HLA typing at each locus, the association tests relied only on the typed subset. Several of the top co-occurrence clusters appeared to be linked to parvovirus B19, influenza, CMV and Epstein-Barr virus, according to a later analysis. The earlier analysis of 587 of the donors excluded approximately 17 rarely observed V segments, including chromosome 9 orphons, because counts were too low. V-gene and J-gene trimming of TCR beta chains was associated with a missense DCLRE1C variant in a later genetic analysis, and the association was replicated in an independent cohort. The study gave a list of 150 to 200 TCR beta chains associated with cytomegalovirus. A later genetic analysis reported fewer N-insertions in productive TCRs among donors in an Asian-associated ancestry cluster than the 666-donor mean. Presence/absence analyses assumed roughly uniform sequencing depth across donors, an assumption that may not hold.

V is pared back by 5 bases and J by 4 bases, with 20 bases lying between the germline termini. From the germline V gene, CDR1 is SGHNT and CDR2 is YENEEA. The CDR3 covers 16 residues, taking in both the cysteine and the phenylalanine. Only the CDR3 DNA is retained, 48 bases long and in frame from the first base. The library came from the immunoSEQ multiplex PCR assay. For the multiplex PCR, a mixture combining 60 forward primers for TCR Vbeta segments and 13 reverse primers for TCR Jbeta segments was used. The CDR3 region of rearranged TCR beta genes was amplified from genomic DNA with a multiplex PCR assay. On the Illumina HiSeq System, the amplified TCR beta libraries were sequenced as 87-base-pair reads. Per the authors' processing: A later analysis counted tens of millions of unique TCR beta chains across the 550 to 800 repertoires, and some 11 million of these chains were shared by at least two donors. To remove PCR and sequencing errors, raw reads were error-corrected and collapsed into unique sequences using a nearest-neighbor algorithm that merged closely related sequences. To assign V, D and J gene segments, CDR3 sequences were aligned to IMGT reference sequences. For a sequence to be retained, a match of at least six nucleotides was required to both a V gene segment and a J gene segment. A rearrangement was called productive if the CDR3 had no stop codons and remained in frame with V and J, and every other rearrangement was called non-productive. Following IMGT convention, CDR3 was defined as the stretch from the second conserved V-encoded cysteine to the conserved J-encoded phenylalanine. In an earlier analysis of 587 of the donors, sequences lacking an unambiguous match to a single V gene segment were excluded. In an earlier analysis of several hundred of the donors, V segments were called functional above 56.7% productive rearrangements and were called segregating when the between-donor standard deviation exceeded 5%. A statistical classification framework was developed to diagnose cytomegalovirus status using the catalog of TCR beta chain sequences. In a later analysis, TCR nucleotide sequences were compared against IMGT/GENE-DB human TR gene sequences so that V and J genes could be assigned. In a later analysis, CDR3 sequences and most-parsimonious VDJ recombination scenarios were assigned using the TCRdist pipeline. In a later analysis, each TCR beta chain was defined by its CDR3 amino acid sequence together with its V-gene family, and reads lacking a unique V-gene family were excluded. A later analysis removed 550 to 700 highly shared, low-generation-probability nucleotide sequences to deal with suspected cross-contamination and a sequencing artifact. In a later analysis, a clonal expansion index was calculated for each public chain from normalized within-repertoire ranks of inferred template counts. In a later analysis, generation probabilities were computed with a VDJ recombination model fitted to out-of-frame rearrangements, and the resulting probabilities were checked against IGoR. A later analysis scored TCR-TCR, TCR-HLA and TCR-CMV co-occurrence with hypergeometric tests, applying a repertoire-size bias correction to TCR pairs. To estimate false discovery rates, a later analysis permuted the HLA or CMV assignments 20 times. A later analysis grouped co-occurring TCRs with DBSCAN, adding TCRdist sequence similarity when clustering within HLA-allele-positive subsets. Co-occurrence clustering excluded repertoires with fewer than 30,000 or more than 120,000 public chains, plus five with anomalous nucleotide sharing. What TCRdb holds here is the immuneACCESS table cut down to in-frame rearrangements. Part of the clones is not present; checked against another copy, under half of the missing clones reflect an unresolved V gene, and the others are unexplained. Clone size and the V and J calls come from that table; the DNA yielded D and trimming. In all, the sample holds about 160,000 clones, and roughly 80% of those were seen once. The ten most abundant clones make up 6% to 9% of the sample.

As regards this clone: Its antigen is currently not known. No base qualities exist here, and no much larger clone lies one base off it.

The cohort consisted of 670 or so healthy bone marrow donors. At the time of sampling, every cohort member was nominally healthy, though immune exposures that went unrecorded were likely present. The donor was CMV seropositive and was included in the group of 250 to 300 seropositive cohort members. Each donor provided a peripheral blood sample, and peripheral blood mononuclear cells were used for TCR beta sequencing. The Qiagen DNeasy Blood Extraction Kit was used to extract genomic DNA from the blood cell samples. The material sequenced was PBMCs. Rearrangement joined TRBV11-3 to TRBJ2-5; TRBD2 could be the D gene, as 7 bases match. This receptor was identified in a woman aged 25 to 39 in good health and CMV-seropositive. The CDR3 region: CASSLRKRGGAETQYF. At the DNA level, the sequence is TGTGCCAGCAGCCTTCGGAAAAGGGGGGGCGCAGAGACCCAGTACTTC.